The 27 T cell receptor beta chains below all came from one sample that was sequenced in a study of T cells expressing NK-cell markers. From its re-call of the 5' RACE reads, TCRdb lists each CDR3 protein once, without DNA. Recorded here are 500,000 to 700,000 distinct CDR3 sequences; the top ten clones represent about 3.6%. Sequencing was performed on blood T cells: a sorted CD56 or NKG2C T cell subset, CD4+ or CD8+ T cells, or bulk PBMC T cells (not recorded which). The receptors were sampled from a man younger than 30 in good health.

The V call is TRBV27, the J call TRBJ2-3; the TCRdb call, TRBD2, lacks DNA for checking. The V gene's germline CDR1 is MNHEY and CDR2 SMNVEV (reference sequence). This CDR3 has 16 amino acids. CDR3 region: CASSLAGTSGDSTQYF.

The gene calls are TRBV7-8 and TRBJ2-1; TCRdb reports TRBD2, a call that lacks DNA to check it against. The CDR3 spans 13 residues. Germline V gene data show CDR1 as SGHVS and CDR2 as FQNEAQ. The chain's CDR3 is CASSTEGGVEQFF.

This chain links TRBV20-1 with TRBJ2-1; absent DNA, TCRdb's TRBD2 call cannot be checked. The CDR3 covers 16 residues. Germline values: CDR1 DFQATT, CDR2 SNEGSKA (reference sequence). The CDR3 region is CSARTKTSGKVNEQFF.

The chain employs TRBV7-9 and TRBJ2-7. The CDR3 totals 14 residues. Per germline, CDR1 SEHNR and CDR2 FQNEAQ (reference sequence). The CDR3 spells CASSKGTGSYEQYF. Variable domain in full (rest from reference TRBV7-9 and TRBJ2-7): DTGVSQNPRHKITKRGQNVTFRCDPISEHNRLYWYRQTLGQGPEFLTYFQNEAQLEKSRLLSDRFSAERPKGSFSTLEIQRTEQGDSAMYLCASSKGTGSYEQYFGPGTRLTVT.

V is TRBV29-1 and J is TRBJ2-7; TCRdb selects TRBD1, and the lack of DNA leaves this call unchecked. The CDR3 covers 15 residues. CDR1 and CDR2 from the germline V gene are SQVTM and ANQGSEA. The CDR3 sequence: CSVVFRQGRKNEQYF.

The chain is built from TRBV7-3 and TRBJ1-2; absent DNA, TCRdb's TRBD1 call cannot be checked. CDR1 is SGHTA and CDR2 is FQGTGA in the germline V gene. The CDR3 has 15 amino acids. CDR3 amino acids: CASSYGTGVPYGYTF.

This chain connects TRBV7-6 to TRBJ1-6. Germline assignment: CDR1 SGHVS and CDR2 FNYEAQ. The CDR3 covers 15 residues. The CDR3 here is CASSLEQRVDSPLHF.

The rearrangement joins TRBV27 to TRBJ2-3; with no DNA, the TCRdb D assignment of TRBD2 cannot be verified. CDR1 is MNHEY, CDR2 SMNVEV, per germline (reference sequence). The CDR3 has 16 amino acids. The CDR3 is CASSSGLLLTSDTQYF.

The CDR3 protein is CASSPKRTGWLTNYGYTF. The chain couples TRBV12-3 or TRBV12-4 to TRBJ1-2; TCRdb's D call of TRBD1 is untestable without DNA. This CDR3 has 18 amino acids.

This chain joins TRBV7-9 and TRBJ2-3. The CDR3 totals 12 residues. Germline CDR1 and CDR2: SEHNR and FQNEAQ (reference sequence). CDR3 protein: CASSTYESSQYF.

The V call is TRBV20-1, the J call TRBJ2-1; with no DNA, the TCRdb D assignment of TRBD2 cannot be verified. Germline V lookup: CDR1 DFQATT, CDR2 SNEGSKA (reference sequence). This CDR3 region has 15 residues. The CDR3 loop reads CSASGLAGWSDEQFF.

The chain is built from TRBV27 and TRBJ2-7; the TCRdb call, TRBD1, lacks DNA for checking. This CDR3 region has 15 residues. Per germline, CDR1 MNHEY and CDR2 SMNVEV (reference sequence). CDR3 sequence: CASSPARDRPTEQYF.

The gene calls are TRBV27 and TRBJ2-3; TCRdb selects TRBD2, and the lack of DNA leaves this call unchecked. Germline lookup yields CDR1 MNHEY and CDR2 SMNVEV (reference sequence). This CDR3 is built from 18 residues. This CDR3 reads CASSLTGLAGGVTDTQYF.

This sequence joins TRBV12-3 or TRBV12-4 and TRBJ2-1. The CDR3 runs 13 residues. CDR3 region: CASSLGFGVEQFF.

The CDR3 sequence: CASSLWFRGTLADTQYF. V is TRBV7-8 and J is TRBJ2-3; absent DNA, TCRdb's TRBD1 call cannot be checked. The CDR3 sequence is 17 residues long. CDR1 and CDR2 from the germline V gene are SGHVS and FQNEAQ.

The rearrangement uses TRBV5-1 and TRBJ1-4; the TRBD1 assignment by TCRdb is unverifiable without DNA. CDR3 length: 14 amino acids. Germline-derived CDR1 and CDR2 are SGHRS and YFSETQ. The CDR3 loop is CASSGGQGGEKLFF.

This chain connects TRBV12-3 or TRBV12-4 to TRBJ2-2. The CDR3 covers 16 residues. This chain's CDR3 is CASSPIRAAKTGELFF.

The CDR3 protein is CSAREDSGGYDEQFF. The chain joins TRBV20-1 to TRBJ2-1; TCRdb names TRBD2, which stays unverified in the absence of DNA. The CDR3 has 15 residues. Germline-derived CDR1 and CDR2 are DFQATT and SNEGSKA (reference sequence).

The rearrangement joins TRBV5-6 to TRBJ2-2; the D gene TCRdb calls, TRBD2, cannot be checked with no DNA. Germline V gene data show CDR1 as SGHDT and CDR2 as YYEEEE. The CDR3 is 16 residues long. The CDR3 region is CASRFYYGRRTGELFF.

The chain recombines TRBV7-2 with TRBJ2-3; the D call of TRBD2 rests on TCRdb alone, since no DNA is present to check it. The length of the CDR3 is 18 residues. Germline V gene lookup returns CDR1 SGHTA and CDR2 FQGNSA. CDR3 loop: CASSVRLLAGGDTDTQYF.

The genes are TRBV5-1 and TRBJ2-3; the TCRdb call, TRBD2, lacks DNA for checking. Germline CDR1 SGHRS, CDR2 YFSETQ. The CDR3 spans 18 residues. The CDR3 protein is CASSLEGLAGTSTDTQYF. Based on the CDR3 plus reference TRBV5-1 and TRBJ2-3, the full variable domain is KAGVTQTPRYLIKTRGQQVTLSCSPISGHRSVSWYQQTPGQGLQFLFEYFSETQRNKGNFPGRFSGRQFSNSRSEMNVSTLELGDSALYLCASSLEGLAGTSTDTQYFGPGTRLTVL.

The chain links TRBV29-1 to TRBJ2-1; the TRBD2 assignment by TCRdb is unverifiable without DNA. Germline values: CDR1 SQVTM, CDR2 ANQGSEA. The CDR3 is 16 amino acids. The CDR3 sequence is CSVAGTSGINFNEQFF.

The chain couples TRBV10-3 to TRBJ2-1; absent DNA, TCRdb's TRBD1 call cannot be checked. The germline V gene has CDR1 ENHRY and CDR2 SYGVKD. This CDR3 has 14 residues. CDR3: CAISGRTGVNEQFF.

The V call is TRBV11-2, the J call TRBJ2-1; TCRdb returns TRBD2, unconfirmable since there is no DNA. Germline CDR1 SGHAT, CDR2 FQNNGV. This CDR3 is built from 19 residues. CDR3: CASSPPGLGPSRSYNEQFF.

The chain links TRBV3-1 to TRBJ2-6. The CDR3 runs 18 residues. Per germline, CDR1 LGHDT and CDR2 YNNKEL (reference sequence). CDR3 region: CASSQAGGGTSGANVLTF.

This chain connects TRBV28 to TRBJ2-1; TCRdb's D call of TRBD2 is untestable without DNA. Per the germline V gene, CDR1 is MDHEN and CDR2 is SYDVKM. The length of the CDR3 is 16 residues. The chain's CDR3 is CASGGTSGIWDNEQFF.

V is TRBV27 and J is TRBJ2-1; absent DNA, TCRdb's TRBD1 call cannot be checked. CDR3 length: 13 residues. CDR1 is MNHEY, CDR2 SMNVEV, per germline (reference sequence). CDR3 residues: CASSLYGTPEQFF.